The next 32 T cell receptor beta chains were all read from a single sample in a study of T cell repertoires and HLA-DP antigens (dated by TCRdb to between 2018 and 2020). Libraries were built with the immunoSEQ multiplex PCR assay. TCRdb carries this immuneACCESS record with in-frame sequences only. Its versions omit some clonotypes, under half of them owing to an unresolved V gene in the studies checked, with the rest unexplained. Recorded for this sample are about 89,000 clones; around nine tenths of them occurred a single time. The ten largest clones take up approximately 1.5% of the sample. These receptors have no identified antigens. Sequenced sample: CD4+ T cells from PBMCs. These receptors came from a man aged 45-65 years in good health and CMV-seronegative.

The J gene is TRBJ2-2, the V gene TRBV25-1, with 8 bases aligning to TRBD1. Germline assignment: CDR1 MGHDK and CDR2 SYGVNS. The CDR3 length is 18 residues. Trimming at V came to 0 bases and at J to 3 bases, leaving 9 bases not matched to a gene. The CDR3 region has the DNA TGTGCCAGCAGTGAATATAAGGGCAAGGGACAGGACACCGGGGAGCTGTTTTTT. This translates into CASSEYKGKGQDTGELFF.

A few counts support this clone. The chain has TRBV28 and TRBJ2-7; TRBD1 aligns across 9 bases. The CDR3 is 15 amino acids. Trimming at V came to 4 bases and at J to 2 bases, leaving 6 bases not matched to a gene. CDR1 and CDR2 (germline): MDHEN, SYDVKM. The CDR3 is CASSWAGTGTYEQYF. As DNA, the CDR3 is TGTGCCAGCAGTTGGGCTGGGACAGGGACCTACGAGCAGTACTTC.

V is TRBV29-1 and J is TRBJ1-4; TRBD1 is a possible D gene (6 bases). CDR1 is SQVTM, CDR2 ANQGSEA, per germline. V shed 6 bases and J shed 8 bases, with 13 bases lying between them. The CDR3 runs 12 residues. CDR3 sequence reads: CSVVTGLEKLFF. In DNA, the CDR3 is TGCAGCGTCGTGACAGGTTTGGAAAAACTGTTTTTT.

This clone was counted between two and nine times. The CDR3 DNA sequence: TGCGCCAGTTCGACCAACAATCAGCCCCAGCATTTT. Translating it yields CASSTNNQPQHF. The chain links TRBV10-1 to TRBJ1-5; D is unclear. Trimming left V 9 bases short and J 3 bases short, with 9 bases between. CDR3 length equals 12 residues. The germline V gene has CDR1 WNHNN and CDR2 SYGVQD (reference sequence).

The chain combines TRBV10-3 with TRBJ2-3; D gene unclear. The V gene lost 5 bases and the J gene lost 6 bases, with 9 bases spanning the gap. Germline CDR1 ENHRY, CDR2 SYGVKD. The CDR3 covers 12 residues. CDR3 loop: CAISFAADTQYF. The CDR3 DNA follows: TGTGCCATCAGTTTCGCGGCGGATACGCAGTATTTT.

This clone was found once. The rearrangement joins TRBV21-1 to TRBJ1-5. TRBV21-1 is listed as a pseudogene. The CDR3 has 17 amino acids. The CDR3 loop reads CASSKVGSRTRNQPQHF. CDR3 nucleotides: TGTGCCAGCAGCAAAGTAGGGTCGAGGACCCGCAATCAGCCCCAGCATTTT.

The chain links TRBV12-2 to TRBJ2-2. TRBV12-2 represents a pseudogene. CDR3 size: 21 residues. The CDR3 coding sequence is TGTGCAAGTCGCTCCCCAAGTGGGGGGCTAGCTGATACCTCGAACACCGGGGAGCTGTTTTTT. Amino acid sequence: CASRSPSGGLADTSNTGELFF.

The chain employs TRBV5-4 and TRBJ2-1, with TRBD2 identical over 8 bases. V lost 4 bases and J lost 8; bases outside the gene matches: 14. This CDR3 has 16 residues. Germline V gives CDR1 SGHNT, CDR2 YYREEE (reference sequence). This CDR3 reads CASSPGQRGISHEQFF. CDR3 sequence (DNA): TGTGCCAGCAGCCCCGGCCAGCGGGGGATTTCCCATGAGCAGTTCTTC. Together with reference TRBV5-4 and TRBJ2-1, the CDR3 gives the full variable domain: ETGVTQSPTHLIKTRGQQVTLRCSSQSGHNTVSWYQQALGQGPQFIFQYYREEENGRGNFPPRFSGLQFPNYSSELNVNALELDDSALYLCASSPGQRGISHEQFFGPGTRLTVL.

The rearrangement joins TRBV15 to TRBJ2-2, with D tentatively TRBD1 (5 bases). The V gene's germline CDR1 is LNHNV and CDR2 YYDKDF (reference sequence). V was trimmed by 0 bases and J by 4 bases, leaving 9 bases between them. This CDR3 comprises 15 residues. This CDR3 reads CATSRDKGATGELFF. The CDR3 DNA reads as TGTGCCACCAGCAGAGATAAAGGGGCCACCGGGGAGCTGTTTTTT.

The chain has TRBV2 and TRBJ2-2, with 7 bases identical to TRBD2. The CDR3 is made up of 18 amino acids. In germline, CDR1 is SNHLY, CDR2 FYNNEI. The trim removed 7 bases at V and 4 bases at J, leaving 18 bases unmatched. In DNA form, the CDR3 reads TGTGCCAGCAAGGCCCCGCTGTGGGGCGGGAGTGGCACCGGGGAGCTGTTTTTT. Translated: CASKAPLWGGSGTGELFF.

This clone was detected only a few times. V and J are TRBV30 and TRBJ1-3; D remains unclear. The V end lost 3 bases, the J end lost 8 bases, and 8 bases lay between the germline ends. The V gene's germline CDR1 is GTSNPN and CDR2 SVGIG (reference sequence). The CDR3 loop spans 11 amino acids. The DNA for the CDR3 is TGTGCCTGGAGCCCAGCGGACACCATATATTTT. Its translation is CAWSPADTIYF.

This sequence joins TRBV19 and TRBJ1-6; the D gene is possibly TRBD1 (5 bases). CDR1 is LNHDA and CDR2 is SQIVND in the germline V gene (reference sequence). Between the trimmed V and J ends, which lost 8 bases and 2 bases, there was a span of 13 bases. This CDR3 is 15 amino acids long. CDR3 protein: CASASGLTYNSPLHF. Written as DNA, the CDR3 is TGTGCCAGTGCCTCGGGACTAACCTATAATTCACCCCTCCACTTT.

The genes are TRBV6-5 and TRBJ2-5; D unclear. The tail of the sequence fits TRBJ2-7 better, so the J call may be wrong. The CDR3 extends over 15 amino acids. The V gene's germline CDR1 is MNHEY and CDR2 SVGAGI. CDR3 nucleotides: TGTGCCAGCAGTTATCGTGGTCCCCTAAACCACGAGCAGTACTTC. As protein: CASSYRGPLNHEQYF.

This sequence joins TRBV5-8 and TRBJ2-7; TRBD2 matches at 10 bases. With 6 bases clipped from V and 3 bases from J, the junction kept 9 bases outside the gene matches. The CDR3 length is 15 residues. Germline CDR1 SGHTS, CDR2 YDEGEE. The chain's CDR3 is CASNQPRTSGYEQYF. CDR3 nucleotide sequence: TGTGCCAGCAACCAACCCCGGACTAGCGGCTACGAGCAGTACTTC.

There are a few counts of this clone. The chain combines TRBV2 with TRBJ1-5; D is ambiguous. V gave up 1 base and J gave up 5 bases, with 9 bases separating them. Per germline, CDR1 SNHLY and CDR2 FYNNEI. The CDR3 contains 14 residues. The CDR3 here is CASSEDTAYQPQHF. CDR3 nucleotide sequence: TGTGCCAGCAGTGAAGACACAGCCTATCAGCCCCAGCATTTT.

The gene calls are TRBV19 and TRBJ1-1; weak D call: TRBD1 (5 bases). The CDR3 spans 12 residues. The V and J ends lost 8 bases and 3 bases respectively, with 10 bases between them. The V gene's germline CDR1 is LNHDA and CDR2 SQIVND (reference sequence). The DNA of the CDR3 is TGTGCCAGTTCCAGGGAGTACACTGAAGCTTTCTTT. Protein sequence: CASSREYTEAFF.

The V and J genes are TRBV10-2 and TRBJ2-2, with 11 nucleotides matching TRBD1. CDR1 is WSHSY and CDR2 is SAAADI in the germline V gene. The CDR3 has 17 residues. Unmatched junction bases numbered 10, after V lost 5 bases and J lost 5 bases. CDR3 region: CASSIAGTGGVTGELFF. For the CDR3, the DNA is TGCGCCAGCAGTATCGCGGGGACAGGGGGGGTGACCGGGGAGCTGTTTTTT.

The gene calls are TRBV7-6 and TRBJ1-1; 7 nucleotides align to TRBD1. The CDR3 has 15 residues. Germline assignment: CDR1 SGHVS and CDR2 FNYEAQ. V was pared by 4 bases and J by 0 bases, with 5 bases of the junction left unmatched. The CDR3 loop is CASSSGQLMNTEAFF. In nucleotides, the CDR3 is TGTGCCAGCAGCTCGGGACAGCTCATGAACACTGAAGCTTTCTTT.

This clone has only one observation. The rearrangement links TRBV6-5 to TRBJ2-7, with TRBD1 identical over 9 bases. The CDR3 sequence is 15 residues long. Trimming at V came to 6 bases and at J to 2 bases, leaving 8 bases not matched to a gene. CDR1 and CDR2 (germline): MNHEY, SVGAGI. CDR3: CASSYRGQGTYEQYF. In nucleotides, the CDR3 is TGTGCCAGCAGCTATAGAGGACAGGGGACCTACGAGCAGTACTTC.

This sequence joins TRBV14 and TRBJ2-1; unclear D gene. Germline V gene data show CDR1 as SGHDN and CDR2 as FVKESK. This CDR3 has 14 amino acids. Trimming cost V 2 bases and J 4 bases, with 9 bases left between them. This CDR3 is CASSQSSLYNEQFF. CDR3 nucleotide sequence: TGTGCCAGCAGCCAATCCTCTTTATACAATGAGCAGTTCTTC.

The chain couples TRBV5-1 to TRBJ2-3; D unclear. V was cut by 4 bases and J by 8 bases, with 17 bases left in between. This CDR3 has 14 residues. The V gene's germline CDR1 is SGHRS and CDR2 YFSETQ. The CDR3 reads CASSESGDVSTQYF. CDR3 coding DNA: TGCGCCAGCAGCGAGTCTGGCGACGTCAGTACGCAGTATTTT.

The V and J genes are TRBV5-4 and TRBJ1-4, with 8 bases lining up with TRBD1. The CDR3 extends over 18 amino acids. V was clipped by 4 bases and J by 0 bases; unmatched bases: 11. CDR1 and CDR2 (germline): SGHNT, YYREEE (reference sequence). DNA for the CDR3: TGTGCCAGCAGCGCAAGTGGCAGGGGGCGGACAACTAATGAAAAACTGTTTTTT. It specifies CASSASGRGRTTNEKLFF.

This chain connects TRBV19 to TRBJ1-1; D remains unclear. From germline, CDR1 is LNHDA and CDR2 SQIVND (reference sequence). The V gene lost 1 base and the J gene lost 5 bases, with 8 bases spanning the gap. There are 13 residues in the CDR3. DNA for the CDR3: TGTGCCAGTAGTATAGGGTGGGGTACTGAAGCTTTCTTT. Encoded protein: CASSIGWGTEAFF.

The rearrangement uses TRBV15 and TRBJ2-3; D remains unclear. Trimming took 0 bases from V and 8 from J, leaving 6 bases between them. Germline assignment: CDR1 LNHNV and CDR2 YYDKDF (reference sequence). The CDR3 totals 12 residues. The chain's CDR3 is CATSREGITQYF. The CDR3 bases are TGTGCCACCAGCAGAGAGGGAATTACGCAGTATTTT.

V and J are TRBV7-2 and TRBJ2-7, with 9 bases fitting TRBD1. With V trimmed by 5 bases and J by 3 bases, 2 bases remained unmatched. This CDR3 has 13 amino acids. Per germline, CDR1 SGHTA and CDR2 FQGNSA. This chain's CDR3 is CASSLDRGYEQYF. The CDR3 nucleotides are TGTGCCAGCAGCCTGGACAGGGGCTACGAGCAGTACTTC.

The rearrangement links TRBV25-1 to TRBJ2-7; D gene ambiguous. Germline V gene sequence: CDR1 MGHDK, CDR2 SYGVNS. V lost 1 base and J 6 bases, leaving 13 bases between the germline ends. The length of the CDR3 is 14 residues. The CDR3 nucleotides are TGTGCCAGCAGTGAATTGAAGGTCGGATGCGAGCAGTACTTC. Encoded protein: CASSELKVGCEQYF.

The V call is TRBV4-2, the J call TRBJ2-3, with 10 bases that match TRBD2. Germline assignment: CDR1 LGHNA and CDR2 YNFKEQ. After removal of 0 bases from V and 7 bases from J, the junction contained 7 bases not matched to a gene. CDR3 length: 16 amino acids. The CDR3 reads CASSQEGASGGYTQYF. CDR3 nucleotides: TGTGCCAGCAGCCAAGAGGGGGCTAGCGGGGGATATACGCAGTATTTT.

The rearrangement links TRBV19 to TRBJ1-5; no definite D call. The CDR3 runs 15 residues. Germline CDR1 is LNHDA and CDR2 is SQIVND (reference sequence). Trimming stripped 3 bases from V and 2 bases from J, with 11 bases between. CDR3 protein: CASSIRSGGNQPQHF. CDR3 coding DNA: TGTGCCAGTAGTATCCGGTCAGGTGGCAATCAGCCCCAGCATTTT. Looking up the rest from reference TRBV19 and TRBJ1-5 gives the full variable domain: DGGITQSPKYLFRKEGQNVTLSCEQNLNHDAMYWYRQDPGQGLRLIYYSQIVNDFQKGDIAEGYSVSREKKESFPLTVTSAQKNPTAFYLCASSIRSGGNQPQHFGDGTRLSIL.

The chain is built from TRBV6-5 and TRBJ2-6, with D hard to call. The germline gives CDR1 MNHEY, CDR2 SVGAGI. This CDR3 is 16 amino acids long. V was shortened by 1 base and J by 1 base, with 8 bases between the two germline ends. CDR3 coding DNA: TGTGCCAGCAGTTACTTCCAAGGGTCTGGGGCCAACGTCCTGACTTTC. Protein product: CASSYFQGSGANVLTF.

This clone was found a few times. The V gene is TRBV10-2, the J gene TRBJ2-5; the D is unclear. V lost 7 bases and J lost 2, with 20 bases in between. CDR1 WSHSY and CDR2 SAAADI come from the germline V gene. The CDR3 covers 16 residues. CDR3 DNA: TGCGCCAGCAAAAAAGGACCCCTAGGTTTACAAGAGACCCAGTACTTC. Encoded protein: CASKKGPLGLQETQYF.

The CDR3 region has the DNA TGTGCCAGCAGTGAAGTGCGCGAGCAGTACTTC. It encodes CASSEVREQYF. V usage is TRBV6-1 and J usage is TRBJ2-7; D is uncertain. The V gene's germline CDR1 is MNHNS and CDR2 SASEGT. The CDR3 is 11 amino acids. V was cut by 1 base and J by 6 bases, with 4 bases left in between.

The chain joins TRBV4-3 to TRBJ2-3, with 8 positions matching TRBD2. The CDR3 is 16 amino acids. Trimming at V came to 0 bases and at J to 7 bases, leaving 9 bases not matched to a gene. Germline lookup yields CDR1 LGHNA and CDR2 YSLEER. As DNA, the CDR3 is TGCGCCAGCAGCCAAGATGCGGGAGGCTTAGGGAATACGCAGTATTTT. It specifies CASSQDAGGLGNTQYF.